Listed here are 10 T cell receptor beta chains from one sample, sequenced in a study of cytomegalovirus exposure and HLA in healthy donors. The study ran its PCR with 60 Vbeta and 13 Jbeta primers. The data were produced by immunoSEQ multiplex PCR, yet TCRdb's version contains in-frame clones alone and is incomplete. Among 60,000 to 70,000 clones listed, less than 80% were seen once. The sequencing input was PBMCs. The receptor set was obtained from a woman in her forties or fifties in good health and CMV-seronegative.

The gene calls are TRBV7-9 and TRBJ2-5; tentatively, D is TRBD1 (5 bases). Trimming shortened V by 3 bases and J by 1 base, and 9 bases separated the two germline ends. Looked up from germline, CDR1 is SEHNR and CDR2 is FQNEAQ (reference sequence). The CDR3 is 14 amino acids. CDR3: CASSFWGTQETQYF. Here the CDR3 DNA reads TGTGCCAGCAGCTTCTGGGGCACCCAAGAGACCCAGTACTTC. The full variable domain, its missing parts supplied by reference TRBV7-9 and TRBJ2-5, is DTGVSQNPRHKITKRGQNVTFRCDPISEHNRLYWYRQTLGQGPEFLTYFQNEAQLEKSRLLSDRFSAERPKGSFSTLEIQRTEQGDSAMYLCASSFWGTQETQYFGPGTRLLVL.

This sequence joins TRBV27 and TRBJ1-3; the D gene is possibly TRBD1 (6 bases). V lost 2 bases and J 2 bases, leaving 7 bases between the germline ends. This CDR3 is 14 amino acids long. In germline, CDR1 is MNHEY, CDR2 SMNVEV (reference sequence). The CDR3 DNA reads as TGTGCCAGCAGTTTAACAGGGCCTGGAAACACCATATATTTT. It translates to CASSLTGPGNTIYF.

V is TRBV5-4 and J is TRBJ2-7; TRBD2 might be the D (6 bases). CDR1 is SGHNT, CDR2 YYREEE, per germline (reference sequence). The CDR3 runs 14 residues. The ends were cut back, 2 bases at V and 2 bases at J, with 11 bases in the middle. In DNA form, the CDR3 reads TGTGCCAGCAGCTTTAACCGGGAGACCTACGAGCAGTACTTC. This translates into CASSFNRETYEQYF.

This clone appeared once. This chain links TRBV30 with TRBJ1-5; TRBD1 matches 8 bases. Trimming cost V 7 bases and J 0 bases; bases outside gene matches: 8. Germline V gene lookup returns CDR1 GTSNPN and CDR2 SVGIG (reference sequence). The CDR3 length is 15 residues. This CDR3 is CAFTGGAYSNQPQHF. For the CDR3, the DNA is TGTGCCTTTACAGGGGGTGCGTATAGCAATCAGCCCCAGCATTTT.

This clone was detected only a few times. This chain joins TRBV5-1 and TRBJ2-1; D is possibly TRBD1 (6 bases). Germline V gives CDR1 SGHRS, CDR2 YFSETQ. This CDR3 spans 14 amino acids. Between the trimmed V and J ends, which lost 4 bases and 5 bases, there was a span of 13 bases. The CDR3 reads CASSPQGMDNEQFF. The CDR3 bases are TGCGCCAGCAGCCCCCAGGGGATGGACAATGAGCAGTTCTTC.

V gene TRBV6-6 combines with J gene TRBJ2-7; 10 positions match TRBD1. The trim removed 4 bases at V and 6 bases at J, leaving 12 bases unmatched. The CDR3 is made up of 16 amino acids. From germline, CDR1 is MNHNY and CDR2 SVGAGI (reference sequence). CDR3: CASSFLQIRTGGEQYF. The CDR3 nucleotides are TGTGCCAGCAGTTTCCTCCAGATACGGACAGGGGGCGAGCAGTACTTC.

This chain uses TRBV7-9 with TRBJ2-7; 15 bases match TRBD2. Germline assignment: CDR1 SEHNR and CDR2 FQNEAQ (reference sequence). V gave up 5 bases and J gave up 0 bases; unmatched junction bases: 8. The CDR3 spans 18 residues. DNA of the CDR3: TGTGCCAGCAGCCCAGGGACTAGCGGGAGGTTCAGCTCCTACGAGCAGTACTTC. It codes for CASSPGTSGRFSSYEQYF. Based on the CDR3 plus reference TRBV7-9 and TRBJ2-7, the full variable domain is DTGVSQNPRHKITKRGQNVTFRCDPISEHNRLYWYRQTLGQGPEFLTYFQNEAQLEKSRLLSDRFSAERPKGSFSTLEIQRTEQGDSAMYLCASSPGTSGRFSSYEQYFGPGTRLTVT.

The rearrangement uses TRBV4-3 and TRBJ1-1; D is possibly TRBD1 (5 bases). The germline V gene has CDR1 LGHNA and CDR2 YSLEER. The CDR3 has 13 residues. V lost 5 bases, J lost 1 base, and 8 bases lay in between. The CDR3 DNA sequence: TGCGCCAGCAGCTCCGACAGGAACACTGAAGCTTTCTTT. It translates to CASSSDRNTEAFF.

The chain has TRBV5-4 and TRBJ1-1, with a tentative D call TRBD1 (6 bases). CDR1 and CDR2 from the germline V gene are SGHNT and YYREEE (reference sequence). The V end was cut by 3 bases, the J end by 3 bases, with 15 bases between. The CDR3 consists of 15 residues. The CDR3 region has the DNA TGTGCCAGCAGCTCTACCCGGGACACCTACACTGAAGCTTTCTTT. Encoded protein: CASSSTRDTYTEAFF.

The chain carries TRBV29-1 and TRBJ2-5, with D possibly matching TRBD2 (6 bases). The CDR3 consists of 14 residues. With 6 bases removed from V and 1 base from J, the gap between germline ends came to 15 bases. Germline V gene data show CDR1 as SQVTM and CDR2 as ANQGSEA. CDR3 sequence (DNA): TGCAGCGTAGAACTACGGGGGTCCCAAGAGACCCAGTACTTC. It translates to CSVELRGSQETQYF.